This TCR beta chain came from a study of PD-L1 blockade in urothelial cancer. Study details: From 0 to 3 prior chemotherapy regimens had been given to the patients. Blood samples contained a median roughly 150,000 T cells. At 3 weeks after treatment start (second dose) and again at 6 weeks, blood was analyzed.

This CDR3 has 16 amino acids. The junction had 12 bases not matched to a gene; V was cut back by 6 bases and J by 4 bases. CDR1 MNHEY and CDR2 SMNVEV come from the germline V gene (reference sequence). Each PCR had synthetic TCR analog templates added to it as a spike-in. Method: immunoSEQ multiplex PCR; TCRdb's copy keeps in-frame clones and lacks some. In the table there are some 40,000 clones, roughly nine tenths of which are singletons. Documented time point: peripheral blood 6 weeks after treatment start. The sample here was PBMCs, taken around atezolizumab (anti-PD-L1) treatment. This sequence originates from a man in his 70s with urothelial cancer. V gene TRBV27 combines with J gene TRBJ2-1, with 7 bases identical to TRBD2. The CDR3 sequence: CASSPQKASGYNEQFF. CDR3 nucleotide sequence: TGTGCCAGCAGCCCACAAAAGGCTAGCGGTTACAATGAGCAGTTCTTC.